What follows are 20 T cell receptor beta chains derived from one specimen sequenced in a study of breast tumors, draining lymph nodes, adjacent tissues. Axillary draining lymph nodes of breast cancer patients supplied the node samples. TCRdb itself ran the multiplex PCR reads through MiXCR, one entry per CDR3 protein. The sample lists roughly 260,000 distinct CDR3 sequences, more than 30% occurring once. The source material was axillary lymph node tissue. All receptors derive from a female donor with breast cancer. Some clones in this sample may be carry-over from other donors' samples.

As concerns this clonotype: This clone may be a read error of a much larger clone one base away. V is TRBV5-5 and J is TRBJ2-1; D is ambiguous. CDR3 size: 15 residues. The germline V and J ends were trimmed by 8 bases and 2 bases, with 17 bases remaining between them. CDR1 SGHKS and CDR2 YYEKEE come from the germline V gene (reference sequence). CDR3 residues: CASAIGFPTYNEQFF. DNA for the CDR3: TGTGCCAGTGCCATAGGATTCCCCACCTACAATGAGCAGTTCTTC.

As for this clonotype: The junction departs from germline at one end; a sequencing error may be responsible. This chain uses TRBV11-2 with TRBJ2-3; D is ambiguous. Germline CDR1 SGHAT, CDR2 FQNNGV. The CDR3 totals 14 residues. The CDR3 is CAPAQMALTNTRYF. Written as DNA, the CDR3 is TGTGCCCCGGCCCAAATGGCGTTGACGAATACGCGGTATTTT. The full variable domain, its missing parts supplied by reference TRBV11-2 and TRBJ2-3, is EAGVAQSPRYKIIEKRQSVAFWCNPISGHATLYWYQQILGQGPKLLIQFQNNGVVDDSQLPKDRFSAERLKGVDSTLKIQPAKLEDSAVYLCAPAQMALTNTRYFGPGTRLTVL.

Regarding this clonotype: Possible read error: a much larger clone is one base away. V gene TRBV4-1 combines with J gene TRBJ1-2, with 7 bases fitting TRBD1. The germline V gene encodes CDR1 MGHRA and CDR2 YSYEKL. The CDR3 has 16 residues. Written as DNA, the CDR3 is TGCGCCAGCAACCAAGATAGTTTTAAGGGGGCCGGTGGCTACACCTTC. It translates to CASNQDSFKGAGGYTF.

This clonotype was counted ten times or more. The rearrangement joins TRBV5-1 to TRBJ2-7, with TRBD2 matching 12 bases. CDR3 length: 13 amino acids. The ends lost 7 bases at V and 7 bases at J; junction bases unmatched: 6. Germline CDR1 is SGHRS and CDR2 is YFSETQ. Written as DNA, the CDR3 is TGCGCCAGCCGACTAGCGGGAGCTTGGGAGCAGTACTTC. Translated: CASRLAGAWEQYF.

There are many counts of this clonotype. The CDR3 DNA reads as TGTGCCAGCAGCCTCCAGGTGGGTTCCTACGAGCAGTACTTC. Its translation: CASSLQVGSYEQYF. The genes are TRBV7-6 and TRBJ2-7; D is unclear. CDR1 is SGHVS and CDR2 is FNYEAQ in the germline V gene. The CDR3 length is 14 residues. The V and J ends lost 5 bases and 1 base respectively, with 12 bases between them.

This clonotype was recorded at least ten times. The chain joins TRBV4-3 to TRBJ2-2, with no clear D. Germline CDR1 LGHNA, CDR2 YSLEER. V was clipped by 1 base and J by 1 base, with 16 bases between them. The CDR3 covers 18 residues. CDR3: CASSQARVFLKNTGELFF. The CDR3 DNA reads as TGCGCCAGCAGCCAAGCCCGGGTGTTTCTGAAGAACACCGGGGAGCTGTTTTTT.

This clonotype appeared a single time. This could be a read error, since a much larger clone is one nucleotide away. The CDR3 does not close with the conserved phenylalanine or tryptophan, likely indicating a read error. The rearrangement joins TRBV4-3 to TRBJ2-3; D remains ambiguous. The V and J ends lost 2 bases and 6 bases respectively, with 12 bases between them. This CDR3 has 14 residues. Per germline, CDR1 LGHNA and CDR2 YSLEER. CDR3 in amino acids: CASSQNPRADTQYS. The CDR3 DNA sequence: TGCGCCAGCAGCCAAAACCCACGGGCGGATACGCAGTATTCT.

At least ten counts were recorded for this clonotype. This chain uses TRBV6-5 with TRBJ2-2; D is possibly TRBD2 (7 bases). The V end was cut by 11 bases, the J end by 3 bases, with 19 bases between. There are 15 residues in the CDR3. The V gene's germline CDR1 is MNHEY and CDR2 SVGAGI. The CDR3 is CASRMGGPDTGELFF. The CDR3 DNA sequence: TGTGCCTCCAGAATGGGGGGGCCTGACACCGGGGAGCTGTTTTTT.

This clonotype was found many times. V and J are TRBV4-1 and TRBJ2-5; D is possibly TRBD1 (5 bases). Germline V gene sequence: CDR1 MGHRA, CDR2 YSYEKL. Trimming pared 4 bases from V and 1 base from J, leaving 7 bases between. The CDR3 consists of 13 residues. CDR3 loop: CASSRGGQETQYF. For the CDR3, the DNA is TGCGCCAGCAGCCGGGGCGGCCAAGAGACCCAGTACTTC.

The J gene is TRBJ1-2, the V gene TRBV11-3, with 10 bases lining up with TRBD1. CDR1 is SGHNT, CDR2 YENEEA, per germline. V trimming: 4 bases; J trimming: 2 bases; junction bases outside the gene matches: 10. CDR3 length equals 17 residues. The CDR3 is CASSSYRGQGPNYGYTF. DNA of the CDR3: TGTGCCAGCAGCTCCTATCGGGGACAGGGGCCGAACTATGGCTACACCTTC.

For this clonotype: This may come from a read error, since a much larger clone is one base off. No conserved phenylalanine or tryptophan is present at the end of the CDR3, so a read error is the likely explanation. This chain joins TRBV19 and TRBJ1-2; D is possibly TRBD1 (6 bases). The germline V and J ends were trimmed by 2 bases and 5 bases, with 15 bases remaining between them. CDR3 length: 15 amino acids. The germline V gene has CDR1 LNHDA and CDR2 SQIVND (reference sequence). The CDR3 protein is CASSIKTGTSYGYTL. In nucleotides, the CDR3 is TGTGCCAGTAGTATAAAAACCGGGACAAGTTATGGCTACACCCTC.

Details on this clonotype: This sequence may be a read error, since a much larger clone differs from it by one base. The CDR3 loop reads CASSLGDRATGELFF. For the CDR3, the DNA is TGTGCCAGCAGCCTCGGGGACAGGGCAACCGGGGAGCTGTTTTTT. This chain links TRBV11-2 with TRBJ2-2, with TRBD1 matching over 9 bases. The CDR3 is 15 residues long. The germline gives CDR1 SGHAT, CDR2 FQNNGV. After removal of 5 bases from V and 5 bases from J, the junction contained 6 bases not matched to a gene.

This clonotype showed up many times. The V and J genes are TRBV20-1 and TRBJ1-4; D is ambiguous. Trimming stripped 0 bases from V and 8 bases from J, with 4 bases between. CDR1 and CDR2 from the germline V gene are DFQATT and SNEGSKA (reference sequence). CDR3 length equals 11 residues. CDR3 bases: TGCAGTGCTAGAGAGTCAGAAAAACTGTTTTTT. Protein: CSARESEKLFF.

A few counts support this clonotype. The chain joins TRBV6-2 or TRBV6-3 to TRBJ2-7, with 8 positions matching TRBD2. V was pared by 6 bases and J by 2 bases, with 15 bases of the junction left unmatched. CDR3 length: 17 residues. Looked up from germline, CDR1 is MNHEY and CDR2 is SVGEGT. CDR3 loop: CASSQLLRLAKTYEQYF. CDR3 in DNA: TGTGCCAGCAGCCAACTCCTTAGACTAGCGAAAACCTACGAGCAGTACTTC.

This clonotype was detected ten times or more. The junction departs from the called germline gene at one end, perhaps through a read error. This chain uses TRBV7-7 with TRBJ2-7; no clear D gene. The CDR3 is 13 amino acids. The germline V gene has CDR1 SSHAT and CDR2 FNYEAQ (reference sequence). CDR3 region: CASSPGPSYEQYF. The CDR3 DNA sequence: TGTGCTAGCAGCCCCGGGCCCTCCTACGAGCAGTACTTC. The entire variable domain, with the rest obtained from reference TRBV7-7 and TRBJ2-7, is as follows: GAGVSQSPRYKVTKRGQDVTLRCDPISSHATLYWYQQALGQGPEFLTYFNYEAQPDKSGLPSDRFSAERPEGSISTLTIQRTEQRDSAMYRCASSPGPSYEQYFGPGTRLTVT.

This clonotype was observed many times. This chain joins TRBV7-9 and TRBJ2-7; the D is unclear. CDR3 size: 12 residues. Germline CDR1 SEHNR, CDR2 FQNEAQ (reference sequence). V gave up 5 bases and J gave up 6 bases, with 11 bases separating them. CDR3 region: CASSPHSAEQYF. The CDR3 region has the DNA TGTGCCAGCAGCCCTCACAGTGCCGAGCAGTACTTC.

This clonotype was counted at least ten times. This rearrangement joins TRBV6-1 to TRBJ2-5; D gene uncertain. This CDR3 contains 15 residues. CDR1 MNHNS and CDR2 SASEGT come from the germline V gene. V lost 1 base and J lost 0, with 9 bases in between. The CDR3 sequence: CASSEGKGNQETQYF. CDR3 in DNA: TGTGCCAGCAGTGAAGGGAAGGGTAACCAAGAGACCCAGTACTTC.

The rearrangement joins TRBV9 to TRBJ1-2; TRBD1 matches 9 bases. CDR1 and CDR2 (germline): SGDLS, YYNGEE. This CDR3 spans 15 amino acids. The V segment lost 4 bases and the J segment 3 bases; nucleotides outside the gene matches: 7. The chain's CDR3 is CASSIRQGGDYGYTF. In nucleotides, the CDR3 is TGTGCCAGCAGCATCCGACAGGGGGGTGACTATGGCTACACCTTC. The full variable domain, rest sourced from reference TRBV9 and TRBJ1-2, is DSGVTQTPKHLITATGQRVTLRCSPRSGDLSVYWYQQSLDQGLQFLIQYYNGEERAKGNILERFSAQQFPDLHSELNLSSLELGDSALYFCASSIRQGGDYGYTFGSGTRLTVV.

For this clonotype: It may be a read error: a sequence one base away is much more abundant. The chain recombines TRBV20-1 with TRBJ1-5; D perhaps matches TRBD1 (6 bases). Trimming pared 1 base from V and 1 base from J, leaving 8 bases between. This CDR3 spans 14 amino acids. CDR1 DFQATT and CDR2 SNEGSKA come from the germline V gene (reference sequence). This CDR3 reads CSARGTGSNQPQHF. CDR3 nucleotide sequence: TGCAGTGCTAGAGGCACAGGGAGCAATCAGCCCCAGCATTTT.

This clonotype was picked up a small number of times. At one end, the junction sequence differs from germline, possibly due to a read error. The CDR3, as DNA: TGCAGTGCTGAGGACATGAACAACAATCAGCAGTTCTTC. Translating it yields CSAEDMNNNQQFF. V is TRBV20-1 and J is TRBJ2-1, with D possibly matching TRBD1 (5 bases). This CDR3 contains 13 residues. The V gene's germline CDR1 is DFQATT and CDR2 SNEGSKA (reference sequence).